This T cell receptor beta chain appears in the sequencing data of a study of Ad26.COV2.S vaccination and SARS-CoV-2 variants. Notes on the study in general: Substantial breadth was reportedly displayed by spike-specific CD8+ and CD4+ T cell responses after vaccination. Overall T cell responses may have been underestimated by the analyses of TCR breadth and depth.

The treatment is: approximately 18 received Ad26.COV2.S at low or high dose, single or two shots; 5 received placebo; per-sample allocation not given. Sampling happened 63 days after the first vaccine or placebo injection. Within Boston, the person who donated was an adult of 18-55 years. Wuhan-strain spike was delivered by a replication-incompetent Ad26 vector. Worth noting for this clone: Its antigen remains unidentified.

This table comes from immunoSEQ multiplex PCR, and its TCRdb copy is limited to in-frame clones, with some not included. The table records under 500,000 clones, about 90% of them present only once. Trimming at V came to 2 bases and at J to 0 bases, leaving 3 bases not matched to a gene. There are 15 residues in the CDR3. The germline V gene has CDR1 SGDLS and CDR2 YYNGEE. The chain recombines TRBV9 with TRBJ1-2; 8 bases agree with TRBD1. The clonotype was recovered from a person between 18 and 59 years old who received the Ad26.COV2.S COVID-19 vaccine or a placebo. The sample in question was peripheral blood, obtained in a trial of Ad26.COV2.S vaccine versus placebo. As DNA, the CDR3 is TGTGCCAGCAGCGTCGGGACAGGTACTAACTATGGCTACACCTTC. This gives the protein CASSVGTGTNYGYTF.